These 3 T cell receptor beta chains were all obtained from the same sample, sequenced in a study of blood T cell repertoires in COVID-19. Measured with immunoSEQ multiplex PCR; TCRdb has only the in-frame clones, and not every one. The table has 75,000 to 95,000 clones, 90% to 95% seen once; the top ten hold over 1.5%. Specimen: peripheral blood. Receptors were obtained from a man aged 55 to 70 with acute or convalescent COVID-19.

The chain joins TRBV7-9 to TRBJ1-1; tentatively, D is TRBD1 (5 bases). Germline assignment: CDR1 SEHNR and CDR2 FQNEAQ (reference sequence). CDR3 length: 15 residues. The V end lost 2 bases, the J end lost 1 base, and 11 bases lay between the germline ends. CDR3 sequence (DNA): TGTGCCAGCAGCTTAATCGGGGGACCGAACACTGAAGCTTTCTTT. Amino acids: CASSLIGGPNTEAFF. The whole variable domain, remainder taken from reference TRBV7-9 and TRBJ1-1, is DTGVSQNPRHKITKRGQNVTFRCDPISEHNRLYWYRQTLGQGPEFLTYFQNEAQLEKSRLLSDRFSAERPKGSFSTLEIQRTEQGDSAMYLCASSLIGGPNTEAFFGQGTRLTVV.

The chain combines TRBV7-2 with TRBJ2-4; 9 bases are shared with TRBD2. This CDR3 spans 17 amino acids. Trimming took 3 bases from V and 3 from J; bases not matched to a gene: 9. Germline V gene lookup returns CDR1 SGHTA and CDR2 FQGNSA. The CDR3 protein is CASSFTRSAGGKNIQYF. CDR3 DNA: TGTGCCAGCAGCTTTACCCGCTCAGCGGGGGGCAAAAACATTCAGTACTTC.

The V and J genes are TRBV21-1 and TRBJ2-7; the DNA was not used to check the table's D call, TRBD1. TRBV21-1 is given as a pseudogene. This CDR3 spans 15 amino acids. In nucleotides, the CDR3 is TGTGCCAGCAGCTGGGGAGGGACAGGGGGGTACGAGCAGTACTTC. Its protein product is CASSWGGTGGYEQYF.